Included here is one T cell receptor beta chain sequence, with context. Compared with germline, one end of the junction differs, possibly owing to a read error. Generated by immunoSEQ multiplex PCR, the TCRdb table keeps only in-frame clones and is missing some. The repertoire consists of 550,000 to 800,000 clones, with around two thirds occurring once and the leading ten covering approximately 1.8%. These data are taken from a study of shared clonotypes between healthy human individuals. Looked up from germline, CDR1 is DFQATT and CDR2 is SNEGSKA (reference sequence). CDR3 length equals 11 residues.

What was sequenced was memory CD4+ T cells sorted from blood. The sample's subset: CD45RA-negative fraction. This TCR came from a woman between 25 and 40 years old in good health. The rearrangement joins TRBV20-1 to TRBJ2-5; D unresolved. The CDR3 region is CSANPRSGGDF. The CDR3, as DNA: TGCAGTGCTAATCCCCGTAGTGGTGGAGACTTC.